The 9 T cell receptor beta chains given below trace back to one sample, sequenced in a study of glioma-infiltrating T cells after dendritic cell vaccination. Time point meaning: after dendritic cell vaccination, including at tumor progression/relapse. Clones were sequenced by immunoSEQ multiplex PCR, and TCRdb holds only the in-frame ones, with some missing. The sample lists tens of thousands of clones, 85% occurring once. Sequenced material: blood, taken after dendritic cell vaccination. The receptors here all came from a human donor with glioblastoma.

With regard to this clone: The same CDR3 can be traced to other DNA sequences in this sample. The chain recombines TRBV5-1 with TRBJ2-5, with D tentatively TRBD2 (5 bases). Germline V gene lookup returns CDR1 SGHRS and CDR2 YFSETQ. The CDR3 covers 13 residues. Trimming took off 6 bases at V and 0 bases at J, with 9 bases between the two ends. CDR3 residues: CASKAGNQETQYF. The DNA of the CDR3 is TGCGCCAGCAAGGCGGGCAACCAAGAGACCCAGTACTTC.

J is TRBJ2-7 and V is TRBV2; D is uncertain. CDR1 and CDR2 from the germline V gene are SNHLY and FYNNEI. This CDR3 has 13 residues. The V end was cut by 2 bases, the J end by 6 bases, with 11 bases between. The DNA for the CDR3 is TGTGCCAGCAGTGAACGGGTAGTGCGCGAGCAGTACTTC. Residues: CASSERVVREQYF. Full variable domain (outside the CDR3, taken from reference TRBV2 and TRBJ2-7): EPEVTQTPSHQVTQMGQEVILRCVPISNHLYFYWYRQILGQKVEFLVSFYNNEISEKSEIFDDQFSVERPDGSNFTLKIRSTKLEDSAMYFCASSERVVREQYFGPGTRLTVT.

The CDR3 here is CAWRALAGLGIQYF. In DNA form, the CDR3 reads TGTGCCTGGAGGGCACTAGCGGGACTGGGCATTCAGTACTTC. The genes are TRBV30 and TRBJ2-4, with 10 bases identical to TRBD2. The CDR3 has 14 residues. CDR1 is GTSNPN, CDR2 SVGIG, per germline (reference sequence). Trimming cost V 3 bases and J 9 bases; bases outside gene matches: 8.

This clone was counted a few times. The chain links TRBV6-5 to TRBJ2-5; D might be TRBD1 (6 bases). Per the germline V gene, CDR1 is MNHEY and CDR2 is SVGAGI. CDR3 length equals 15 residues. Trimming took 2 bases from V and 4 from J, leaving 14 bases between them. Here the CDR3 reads CASSYTGQRGETQYF. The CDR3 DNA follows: TGTGCCAGCAGTTACACTGGACAGAGGGGAGAGACCCAGTACTTC.

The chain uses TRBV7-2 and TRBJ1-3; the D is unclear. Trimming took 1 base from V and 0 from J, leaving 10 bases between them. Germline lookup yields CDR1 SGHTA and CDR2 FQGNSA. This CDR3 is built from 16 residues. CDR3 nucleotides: TGTGCCAGCAGCTTAGGCAGGCCCAGCTCTGGAAACACCATATATTTT. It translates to CASSLGRPSSGNTIYF. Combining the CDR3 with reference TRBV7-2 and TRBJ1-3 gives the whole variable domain GAGVSQSPSNKVTEKGKDVELRCDPISGHTALYWYRQSLGQGLEFLIYFQGNSAPDKSGLPSDRFSAERTGGSVSTLTIQRTQQEDSAVYLCASSLGRPSSGNTIYFGEGSWLTVV.

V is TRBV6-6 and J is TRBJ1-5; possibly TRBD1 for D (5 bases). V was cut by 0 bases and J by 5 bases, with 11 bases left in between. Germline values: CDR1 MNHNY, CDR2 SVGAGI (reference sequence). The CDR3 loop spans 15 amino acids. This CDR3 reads CASSYSRRGDQPQHF. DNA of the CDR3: TGTGCCAGCAGTTACTCGAGAAGGGGTGATCAGCCCCAGCATTTT.

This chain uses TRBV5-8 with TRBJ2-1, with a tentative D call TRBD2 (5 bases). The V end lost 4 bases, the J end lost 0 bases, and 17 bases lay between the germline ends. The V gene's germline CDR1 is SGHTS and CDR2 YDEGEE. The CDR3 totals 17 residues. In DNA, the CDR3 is TGTGCCAGCAGCCACCAGACCGGGGATAGCTCCTACAATGAGCAGTTCTTC. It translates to CASSHQTGDSSYNEQFF.

This CDR3 reads CASSLRLAGGRTGELFF. The CDR3 region has the DNA TGTGCCAGCAGCTTGAGACTAGCGGGGGGTCGGACCGGGGAGCTGTTTTTT. This chain uses TRBV7-7 with TRBJ2-2, with 13 bases matching TRBD2. Germline V CDR1 and CDR2: SSHAT, FNYEAQ (reference sequence). J gave up 5 bases and V 3 bases, and 6 bases lay outside the gene matches. The CDR3 is 17 amino acids.

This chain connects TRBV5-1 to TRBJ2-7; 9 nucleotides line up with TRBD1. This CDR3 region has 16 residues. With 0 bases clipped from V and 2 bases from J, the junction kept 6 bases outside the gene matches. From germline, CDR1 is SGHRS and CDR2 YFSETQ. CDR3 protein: CASSLEGQGSTYEQYF. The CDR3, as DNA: TGCGCCAGCAGCTTGGAAGGACAGGGGTCAACCTACGAGCAGTACTTC. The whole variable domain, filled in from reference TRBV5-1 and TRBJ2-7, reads KAGVTQTPRYLIKTRGQQVTLSCSPISGHRSVSWYQQTPGQGLQFLFEYFSETQRNKGNFPGRFSGRQFSNSRSEMNVSTLELGDSALYLCASSLEGQGSTYEQYFGPGTRLTVT.